These 3 T cell receptor beta chains originate from one sample sequenced in a study of T cell responses to AZD1222 COVID-19 vaccine. Repertoires were generated with immunoSEQ multiplex PCR, while TCRdb's copy carries only in-frame clones and drops some. This table has 80,000 to 95,000 clones, around 80% appearing once. Material: peripheral blood, obtained on day 0 of AZD1222 vaccination. The receptors shown here come from an adult in good health.

This chain uses TRBV10-2 with TRBJ1-2; no definite D call. Trimming removed 0 bases at V and 5 bases at J, with 7 bases between. The germline CDR1 and CDR2 sequences are WSHSY and SAAADI. The length of the CDR3 is 13 residues. CDR3 bases: TGCGCCAGCAGTGAGTCGAGGAATTATGGCTACACCTTC. Its protein product is CASSESRNYGYTF.

As DNA, the CDR3 is TGTGCCAGCAGTTCTGGGGGCCAAGAAAATAGCAATCAGCCCCAGCATTTT. This encodes CASSSGGQENSNQPQHF. This rearrangement joins TRBV2 to TRBJ1-5, with D perhaps TRBD1 (6 bases). The germline gives CDR1 SNHLY, CDR2 FYNNEI. CDR3 size: 17 residues. V was trimmed by 5 bases and J by 0 bases, leaving 17 bases between them.

This CDR3 reads CASFWGTSGIQETQYF. Written as DNA, the CDR3 is TGTGCCAGCTTTTGGGGGACTAGCGGGATTCAAGAGACCCAGTACTTC. The chain uses TRBV2 and TRBJ2-5; 13 bases are a match to TRBD2. Looked up from germline, CDR1 is SNHLY and CDR2 is FYNNEI. The CDR3 consists of 16 residues. The trim removed 8 bases at V and 2 bases at J, leaving 8 bases unmatched.